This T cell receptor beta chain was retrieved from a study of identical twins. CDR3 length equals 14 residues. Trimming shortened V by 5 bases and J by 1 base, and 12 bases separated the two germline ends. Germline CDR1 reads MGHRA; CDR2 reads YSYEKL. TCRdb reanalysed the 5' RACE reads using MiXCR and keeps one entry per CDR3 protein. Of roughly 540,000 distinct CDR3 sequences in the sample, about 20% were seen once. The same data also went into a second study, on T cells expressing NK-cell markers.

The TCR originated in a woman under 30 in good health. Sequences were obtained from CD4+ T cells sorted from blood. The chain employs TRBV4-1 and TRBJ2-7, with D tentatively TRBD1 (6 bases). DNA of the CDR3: TGCGCCAGCAGCAACACAGGACAGTCCTACGAGCAGTACTTC. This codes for CASSNTGQSYEQYF.